The subject of this entry is one TCR beta chain. The clone's antigen remains unknown. The input lacks base qualities; no much larger clone sits a single base away. The entry originates in a study of T-cell memory formation after mild COVID-19 (dated by TCRdb to about 2021). About the full investigation: TCR sequence clusters from the two donors were largely donor specific. Longitudinal TCRalpha and TCRbeta repertoire sequencing tracked T-cell clones expanding and contracting after mild COVID-19 in a couple of donors. Two young, previously healthy adult volunteers, one female and one male, were included in the cohort.

TCRdb names Illumina NovaSeq 6000 as the instrument used. TCRalpha and TCRbeta cDNA libraries were constructed by 5'RACE with constant-segment primers, with sample barcodes and unique molecular identifiers being introduced. Trizol reagent was used to extract RNA from every sample. Amplification of the libraries took two PCR steps, and the second step added a second sample barcode plus Illumina TruSeq adapters. Sequencing of libraries was performed on an Illumina NovaSeq with 2 x 150 bp paired-end reads. The authors' pipeline ran thus. Demultiplexing of reads and collapsing into UMI-guided consensus sequences were performed with migec v1.2.7. Using mixcr v2.1.11, UMI consensuses were aligned to TRA and TRB V and J templates and then assembled into clonotypes. A clonotype was counted as expanded or contracted only if both edgeR and NoisET called the change significant, with noise models trained on biological replicates. For edgeR calls, the thresholds were a false discovery rate-adjusted p below 0.01 and a log2 fold-change of 1. PCA with hierarchical clustering of max-normalized trajectories of the 1000 most abundant clonotypes was used as exploratory dynamics analysis. Separately sequenced CD4+ and CD8+ repertoires were used to assign the CD4 or CD8 phenotype of responding clones. TCRdb ran its own pipeline on the public reads, namely fastp trimming at Q25 and MiXCR clone calling, and kept in-frame beta chains. Duplicate CDR3 protein sequences are folded into a single record with the most common DNA and genes. The V and J calls were not made by the authors but by TCRdb's processing. The sample table contains roughly 600,000 distinct CDR3 sequences; only one count was recorded for roughly 18% of them. The ten largest clones take up about 12% of the sample.

Ficoll-Paque density gradient centrifugation was the method used to isolate PBMCs. From the cysteine up to the phenylalanine, the CDR3 has a length of 13 residues. The retained sequence is limited to the CDR3, 39 bases, with the frame set at the first base. The junction shows trimming of 4 bases on V and 4 bases on J, plus 14 bases between the germline ends. According to the germline V gene (reference sequence), CDR1 reads DFQATT and CDR2 reads SNEGSKA. Overall study outcomes, separate from this receptor: Contracting CD4+ clones appeared mostly in the CM and EM memory subsets, whereas CD8+ clones were enriched in EMRA. The second-wave clones that peaked on day 37 were not confirmed to be SARS-CoV-2 specific. From day 15 to 85, contracting clones showed balanced CD4/CD8 phenotypes, whereas a second wave of clones that expanded from day 15 to 37 leaned towards CD4+. The study included only a couple of mild cases, and larger cohorts that include severe cases with pre-infection samples were judged to be necessary. The detection of some responding clones in pre-infection memory suggests that pre-existing cross-reactive memory T cells joined the SARS-CoV-2 response.

This receptor was identified in an adult woman who had mild COVID-19 (a few samples of this study predate the infection). The sample titles of this study are shuffled in the database, so cell type and time point are left out; the donor was told from shared clones. The specimen was PBMCs or a T cell subset sorted from them (not recorded which). This sequence uses TRBV20-1 and TRBJ2-7; the D segment is perhaps TRBD1 or TRBD2, each sharing 5 matched bases. The DNA sequence follows: TGCAGTGCTAAACCCGGGACCCTTTACGAGCAGTACTTC. Its translation reads: CSAKPGTLYEQYF.